Sequencing of this TCR beta chain was carried out in a study of blood T cell repertoires in COVID-19. CDR3 size: 11 residues. The V gene end was trimmed by 2 bases and the J gene end by 11 bases; junction bases not matched to a gene: 2. Germline V gene lookup returns CDR1 MGHDK and CDR2 SYGVNS. TCRdb's copy holds only in-frame clones and misses some; the assay was immunoSEQ multiplex PCR. The sample holds 56,000 or so clones, around four fifths seen once. The sample comprised peripheral blood. V gene TRBV25-1 combines with J gene TRBJ2-7; 8 bases agree with TRBD2. This clonotype was obtained from a man between 45 and 60 years old with acute or convalescent COVID-19. This chain's CDR3 is CASSESGGKYF. The CDR3 nucleotides are TGTGCCAGCAGTGAAAGCGGGGGTAAGTACTTC.